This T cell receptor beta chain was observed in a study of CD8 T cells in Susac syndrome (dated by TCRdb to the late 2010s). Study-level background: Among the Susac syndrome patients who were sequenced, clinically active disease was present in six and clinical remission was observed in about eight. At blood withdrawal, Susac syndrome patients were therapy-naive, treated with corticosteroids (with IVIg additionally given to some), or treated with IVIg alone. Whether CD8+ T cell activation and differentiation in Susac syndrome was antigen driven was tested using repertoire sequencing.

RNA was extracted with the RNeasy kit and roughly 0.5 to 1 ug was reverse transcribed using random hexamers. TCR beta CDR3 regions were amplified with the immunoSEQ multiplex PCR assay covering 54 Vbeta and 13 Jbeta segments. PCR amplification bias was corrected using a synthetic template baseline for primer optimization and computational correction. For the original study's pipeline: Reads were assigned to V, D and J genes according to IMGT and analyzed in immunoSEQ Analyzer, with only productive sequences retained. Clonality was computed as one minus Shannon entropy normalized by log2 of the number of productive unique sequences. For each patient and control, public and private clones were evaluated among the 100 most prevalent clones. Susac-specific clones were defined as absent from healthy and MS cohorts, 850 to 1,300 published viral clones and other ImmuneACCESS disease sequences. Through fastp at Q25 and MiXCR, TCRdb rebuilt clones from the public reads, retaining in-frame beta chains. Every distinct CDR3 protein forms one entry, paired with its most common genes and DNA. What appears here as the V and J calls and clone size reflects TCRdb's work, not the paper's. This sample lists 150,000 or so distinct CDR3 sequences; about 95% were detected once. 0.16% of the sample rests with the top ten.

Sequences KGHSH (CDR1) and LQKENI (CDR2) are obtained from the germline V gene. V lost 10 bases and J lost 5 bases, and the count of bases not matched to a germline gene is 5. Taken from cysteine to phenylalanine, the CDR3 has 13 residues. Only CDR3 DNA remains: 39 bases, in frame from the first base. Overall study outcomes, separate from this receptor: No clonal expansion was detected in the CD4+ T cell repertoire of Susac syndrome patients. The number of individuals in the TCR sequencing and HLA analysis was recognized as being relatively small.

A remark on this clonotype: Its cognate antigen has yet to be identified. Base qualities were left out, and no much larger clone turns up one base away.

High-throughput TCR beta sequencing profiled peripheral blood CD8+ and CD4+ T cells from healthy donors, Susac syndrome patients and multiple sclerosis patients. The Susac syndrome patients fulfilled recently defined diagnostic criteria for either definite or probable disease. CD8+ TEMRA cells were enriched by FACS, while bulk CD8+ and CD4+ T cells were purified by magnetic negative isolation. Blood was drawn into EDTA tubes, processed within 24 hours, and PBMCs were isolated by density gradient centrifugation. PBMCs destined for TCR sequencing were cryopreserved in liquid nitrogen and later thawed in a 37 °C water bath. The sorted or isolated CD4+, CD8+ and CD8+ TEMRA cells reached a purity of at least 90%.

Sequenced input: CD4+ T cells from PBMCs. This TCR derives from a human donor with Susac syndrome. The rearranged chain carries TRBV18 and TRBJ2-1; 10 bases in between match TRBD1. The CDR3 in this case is CATAGQGNNEQFF. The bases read TGTGCCACCGCGGGACAGGGGAACAATGAGCAGTTCTTC.